This TCR beta chain derives from a study of cytomegalovirus exposure and HLA in healthy donors. The PCR had 60 Vbeta and 13 Jbeta primers. Profiled with immunoSEQ multiplex PCR; TCRdb holds only in-frame clones, not every one. The table lists around 250,000 clones, about 93% of them singletons. The count of this clone is one. Germline loops: CDR1 SEHNR, CDR2 FQNEAQ (reference sequence). Trimming stripped 1 base from V and 9 bases from J, with 6 bases between. The CDR3 contains 12 residues. The chain employs TRBV7-9 and TRBJ2-2; no reliable D call. Sample: PBMCs. The source of this sequence is a girl between 2 and 10 years old in good health and CMV-seronegative. The CDR3 here is CASSLGDRELFF. The CDR3 DNA sequence: TGTGCCAGCAGCTTAGGCGACAGGGAGCTGTTTTTT.